The 12 T cell receptor beta chains in this list originate from one sample, sequenced in a study of T cell changes during pregnancy in multiple sclerosis. Method: immunoSEQ multiplex PCR; TCRdb's copy keeps in-frame clones and lacks some. The data contain about 85,000 clones, approximately 89% of them seen just once; the ten biggest clones take up around 2.3%. The specimen comprised peripheral blood, sampled in the first trimester of pregnancy. These receptors were collected from a female donor with multiple sclerosis, enrolled in a pregnancy study.

The J gene is TRBJ2-2, the V gene TRBV10-3; D is perhaps TRBD2 (6 bases). Per germline, CDR1 ENHRY and CDR2 SYGVKD. There are 15 residues in the CDR3. V was shortened by 4 bases and J by 2 bases, with 11 bases between the two germline ends. The CDR3 protein is CAISVAGRNTGELFF. The CDR3 nucleotides read TGTGCCATCAGTGTTGCGGGGAGAAACACCGGGGAGCTGTTTTTT.

The chain is built from TRBV19 and TRBJ2-7, with D perhaps TRBD1 (6 bases). This CDR3 comprises 13 residues. The germline gives CDR1 LNHDA, CDR2 SQIVND (reference sequence). V was cut by 6 bases and J by 0 bases, with 9 bases left in between. The CDR3 nucleotides are TGTGCCAGTAGCCGGACAGACTCCTACGAGCAGTACTTC. Amino acid sequence: CASSRTDSYEQYF. The full variable domain, completed using reference TRBV19 and TRBJ2-7, is DGGITQSPKYLFRKEGQNVTLSCEQNLNHDAMYWYRQDPGQGLRLIYYSQIVNDFQKGDIAEGYSVSREKKESFPLTVTSAQKNPTAFYLCASSRTDSYEQYFGPGTRLTVT.

This clone was observed a handful of times. This chain connects TRBV7-9 to TRBJ2-7, with D maybe TRBD1 (5 bases). Between the trimmed V and J ends, which lost 5 bases and 4 bases, there was a span of 18 bases. Germline V gene data show CDR1 as SEHNR and CDR2 as FQNEAQ (reference sequence). The CDR3 has 15 amino acids. The CDR3 bases are TGTGCCAGCAGCCCCCCCCCGCGGCAGGGATACGAGCAGTACTTC. Its translation is CASSPPPRQGYEQYF.

The genes are TRBV4-3 and TRBJ2-5; perhaps TRBD2 as D (5 bases). The CDR3 contains 15 residues. Between the trimmed V and J ends, which lost 0 bases and 3 bases, there was a span of 11 bases. Germline lookup yields CDR1 LGHNA and CDR2 YSLEER. In DNA form, the CDR3 reads TGCGCCAGCAGCCAAGAGCGCCGGGGTGAAGAGACCCAGTACTTC. This sequence encodes CASSQERRGEETQYF.

This sequence joins TRBV28 and TRBJ2-3; 11 bases align to TRBD2. CDR3 length: 15 amino acids. The germline V gene encodes CDR1 MDHEN and CDR2 SYDVKM. Trimming removed 5 bases from V and 5 bases from J; junction bases left unmatched: 6. CDR3 residues: CASSLPGTSGDTQYF. In nucleotides, the CDR3 is TGTGCCAGCAGTCTACCGGGGACTAGCGGAGATACGCAGTATTTT.

The chain has TRBV2 and TRBJ2-1; TRBD1 might be the D (6 bases). Germline loops: CDR1 SNHLY, CDR2 FYNNEI. There are 16 residues in the CDR3. Between the trimmed V and J ends, which lost 2 bases and 4 bases, there was a span of 15 bases. CDR3 nucleotide sequence: TGTGCCAGCAGTGAAAATTTGGCAGGGGTATACAATGAGCAGTTCTTC. Its translation: CASSENLAGVYNEQFF.

The genes are TRBV10-3 and TRBJ1-2; TRBD1 matches 9 bases. Trimming cost V 7 bases and J 2 bases; bases outside gene matches: 2. The CDR3 length is 13 residues. CDR1 is ENHRY and CDR2 is SYGVKD in the germline V gene. The CDR3 coding sequence is TGTGCCATCACTGACAGGGGGAACTATGGCTACACCTTC. Translating gives CAITDRGNYGYTF.

The chain recombines TRBV28 with TRBJ1-1, with D perhaps TRBD1 (6 bases). Deletions cut 6 bases from V and 6 bases from J, with 8 bases between. This CDR3 contains 11 residues. Germline V gene lookup returns CDR1 MDHEN and CDR2 SYDVKM. The CDR3 loop is CASREGAEAFF. Here the CDR3 DNA reads TGTGCCAGCAGAGAGGGGGCTGAAGCTTTCTTT. Full variable domain (rest looked up from reference TRBV28 and TRBJ1-1): DVKVTQSSRYLVKRTGEKVFLECVQDMDHENMFWYRQDPGLGLRLIYFSYDVKMKEKGDIPEGYSVSREKKERFSLILESASTNQTSMYLCASREGAEAFFGQGTRLTVV.

CDR3 residues: CASSPTKGQGDYGYTF. The CDR3 DNA sequence: TGTGCCAGCAGCCCTACCAAGGGACAGGGGGATTATGGCTACACCTTC. The chain uses TRBV7-9 and TRBJ1-2; 11 bases are a match to TRBD1. Germline V gene data show CDR1 as SEHNR and CDR2 as FQNEAQ (reference sequence). V shed 5 bases and J 5 bases; nucleotides not matched to a gene: 10. The CDR3 covers 16 residues.

V gene TRBV5-6 combines with J gene TRBJ1-2, with 9 nucleotides matching TRBD1. V lost 3 bases, J lost 2 bases, and 8 bases stayed unmatched. In germline, CDR1 is SGHDT, CDR2 YYEEEE. The CDR3 runs 16 residues. For the CDR3, the DNA is TGTGCCAGCAGCTCGAGTACAGGGGGCCTCAACTATGGCTACACCTTC. Protein product: CASSSSTGGLNYGYTF.

The genes are TRBV7-3 and TRBJ1-2; no firm D call. Germline assignment: CDR1 SGHTA and CDR2 FQGTGA. The V and J ends lost 1 base and 4 bases respectively, with 25 bases between them. This CDR3 contains 19 residues. CDR3 DNA: TGTGCCAGCAGCTTAATTGTCTGGTACGTAGCCGAAGGTTTCTATGGCTACACCTTC. It is translated as CASSLIVWYVAEGFYGYTF.

This clone appeared once. The J gene is TRBJ2-3, the V gene TRBV7-8, with D possibly matching TRBD2 (6 bases). Trimming took off 1 base at V and 1 base at J, with 12 bases between the two ends. The CDR3 length is 16 residues. Germline V gene data show CDR1 as SGHVS and CDR2 as FQNEAQ. The CDR3 DNA sequence: TGTGCCAGCAGCTTAGATATGTCGGGGGGCACAGATACGCAGTATTTT. Translating it yields CASSLDMSGGTDTQYF.